The clone carrying this TCR beta chain was counted a few times. The antigen remains unidentified. From germline, CDR1 is ENHRY and CDR2 SYGVKD. V lost 10 bases and J 7 bases, leaving 10 bases between the germline ends. CDR3 length: 11 residues. Donor samples were obtained from healthy Caucasian individuals from Russia, aged about 6 to 90. This sample was included in a study of blood T cells in healthy people across ages. General study findings and limits: Long-lived donors carried more naive CD4+ cells and greater diversity than aged donors.

Using a J-beta primer mix together with a sample-barcoded 5' primer, a second PCR was run for 7 to 11 cycles. From the 5' RACE reads, TCRdb called clonotypes with MiXCR, one entry per CDR3 protein. The sample records around 500,000 distinct CDR3 sequences, about 27% being singletons. These sequences were also reported in another study, on T cells of mothers and their children. As that report states: Donors comprised three healthy Caucasian mothers plus their six children.

The chain employs TRBV10-3 and TRBJ2-2, with D possibly matching TRBD1 (5 bases). Sequenced sample: blood. This clonotype was obtained from a boy younger than 10 in good health. The CDR3, as DNA: TGTGCCACCAATCAGGGCGGGGAGCTGTTTTTT. Protein product: CATNQGGELFF.